The present entry profiles one TCR beta chain with its context. The record originates from a study of blood T cell repertoires in COVID-19. How the authors handled the data: Nucleated cell number was recorded as an estimate derived from reference gene primer amplification. Data came from immunoSEQ multiplex PCR; TCRdb stores just in-frame clones and leaves some out. The V and J calls and the clone size are those of that table, but D and trimming were determined from the DNA. The sample lists about 150,000 clones, 86% seen once, with under 5% in the top ten. The CDR3 has 12 residues. The V segment lost 4 bases and the J segment 6 bases; nucleotides outside the gene matches: 2. Germline V CDR1 and CDR2: SGHTA, FQGNSA.

The rearrangement joins TRBV7-2 to TRBJ1-1; 7 nucleotides match TRBD1. The source is a woman aged 70-85 years with acute or convalescent COVID-19. Sequences were obtained from peripheral blood. In DNA form, the CDR3 reads TGTGCCAGCAGCTCCAGGGGGGCTGAAGCTTTCTTT. This encodes CASSSRGAEAFF.